This TCR beta chain was observed in a study of T-cell reconstitution after alpha-beta-depleted transplantation in children. Unique molecular identifiers were incorporated into the prepared TCRbeta library. TCRdb reprocessed the PCR reads via MiXCR and lists one record per CDR3 protein. The sample includes 440,000 or so distinct CDR3 sequences, approximately 42% of them seen just once. Overall study findings and caveats: Surviving thymic progenitors and recipient T cells were the source of high TCRbeta diversity at day 60 in some patients. In patients about two months after transplant, alpha-beta T cells reportedly arose from several hundred expanded graft clones.

Trimming took 1 base from V and 2 from J, leaving 18 bases between them. This CDR3 is built from 16 residues. The V gene's germline CDR1 is DFQATT and CDR2 SNEGSKA (reference sequence). Of note for this clonotype: Antigen unknown.

The chain combines TRBV20-1 with TRBJ2-7; D is tentatively TRBD1 or TRBD2 (5 bases each). Specimen: PBMCs, collected before TCRalphabeta/CD19-depleted stem cell transplant. The receptor was derived from a girl aged 2-10 years with aplastic anemia, due to receive a stem cell transplant. CDR3 nucleotides: TGCAGTGCTAGAGGGACGGGGCAGGGATTGACCTACGAGCAGTACTTC. Encoded protein: CSARGTGQGLTYEQYF.